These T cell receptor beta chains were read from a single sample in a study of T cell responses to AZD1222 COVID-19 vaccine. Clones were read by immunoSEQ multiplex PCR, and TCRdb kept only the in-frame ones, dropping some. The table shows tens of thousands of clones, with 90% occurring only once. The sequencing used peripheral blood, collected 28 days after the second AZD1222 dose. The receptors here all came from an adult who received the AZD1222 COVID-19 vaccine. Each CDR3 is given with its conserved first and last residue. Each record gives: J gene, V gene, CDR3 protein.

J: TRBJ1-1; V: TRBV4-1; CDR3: CASSRRLEGQGSNTEAFF
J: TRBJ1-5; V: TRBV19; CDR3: CASTPRQGALRNQPQHF
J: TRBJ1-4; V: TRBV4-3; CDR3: CASSSGSTNEKLFF
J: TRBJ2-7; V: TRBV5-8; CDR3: CASSSYPGKSYEQYF
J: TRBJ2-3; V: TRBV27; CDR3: CASSPPHRANTQYF
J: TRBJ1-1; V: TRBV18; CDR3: CASSTDRVRDTEAFF
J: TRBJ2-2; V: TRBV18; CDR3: CASSPETANEYGELFF
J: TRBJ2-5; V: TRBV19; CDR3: CATHGGGRETQYF
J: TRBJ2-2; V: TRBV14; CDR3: CASSQDLRLNTGELFF
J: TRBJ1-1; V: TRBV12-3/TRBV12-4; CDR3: CASSFFTTEAFF
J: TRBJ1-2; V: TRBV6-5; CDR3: CASRYRQGVNYGYTF
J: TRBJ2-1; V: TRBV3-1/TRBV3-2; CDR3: CASSLWASGGSYNEQFF
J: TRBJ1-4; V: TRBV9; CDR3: CASSPRGVLNEKLFF
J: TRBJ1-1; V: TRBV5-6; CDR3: CASSGRDRAIAEAFF
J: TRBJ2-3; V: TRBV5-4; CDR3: CASSSLTGATDTQYF
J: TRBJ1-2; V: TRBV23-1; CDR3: CASSLIEAGRGYTF
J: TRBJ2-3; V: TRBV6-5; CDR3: CASSLLDTQYF
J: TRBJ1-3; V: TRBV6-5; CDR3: CASRRYSGNTIYF
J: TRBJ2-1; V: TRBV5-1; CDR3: CASSLAGASRQFF
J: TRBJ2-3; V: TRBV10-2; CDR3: CASRISRGTDTQYF
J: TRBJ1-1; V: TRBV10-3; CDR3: CAISERGTEAFF
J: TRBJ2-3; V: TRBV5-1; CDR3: CASSLVGTGVIDTQYF
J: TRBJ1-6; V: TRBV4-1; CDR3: CASSLGIGYNSPLHF
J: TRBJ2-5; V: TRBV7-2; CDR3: CASSRLAGGSTYF
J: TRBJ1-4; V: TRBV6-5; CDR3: CASRNRGLEEKLFF
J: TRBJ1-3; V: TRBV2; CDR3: CASSPRQSSGNTIYF
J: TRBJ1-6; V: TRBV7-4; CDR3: CASSSSTGYNSPLHF
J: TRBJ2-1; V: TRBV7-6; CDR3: CASSSLGSGGYNEQFF
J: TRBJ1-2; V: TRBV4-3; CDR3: CASSQDTRATHGYTF
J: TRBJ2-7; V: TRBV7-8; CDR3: CASSLGPTAYEQYF
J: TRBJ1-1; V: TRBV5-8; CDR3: CASSLPGPEAFF
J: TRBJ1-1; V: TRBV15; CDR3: CATSLTGEGAFF
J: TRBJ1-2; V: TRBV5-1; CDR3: CASSLTTVGYTF
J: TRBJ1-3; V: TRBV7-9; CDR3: CASSLALREGNTIYF
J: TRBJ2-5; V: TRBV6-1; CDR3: CASSARLAGGQGETQYF
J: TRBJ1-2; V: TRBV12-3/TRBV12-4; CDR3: CASRRHFGYTF
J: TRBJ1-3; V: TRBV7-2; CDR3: CASSLEGVGNTIYF
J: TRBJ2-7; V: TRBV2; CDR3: CASRYRGSSYEQYF
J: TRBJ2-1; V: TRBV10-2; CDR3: CASSDLGGPTEEQFF
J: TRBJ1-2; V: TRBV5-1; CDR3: CASSTQGQALSGYTF
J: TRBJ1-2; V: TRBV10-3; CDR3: CAISEPPNYGYTF
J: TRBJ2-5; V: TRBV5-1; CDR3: CASSFQGTAQETQYF
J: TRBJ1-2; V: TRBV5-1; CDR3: CASSLVQGQGEYYGYTF
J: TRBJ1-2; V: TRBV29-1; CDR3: CSVERANGYTF
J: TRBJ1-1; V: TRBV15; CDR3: CATTSNRGSSEAFF
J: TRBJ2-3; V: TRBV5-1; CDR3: CASSLVTGTGSGITADTQYF
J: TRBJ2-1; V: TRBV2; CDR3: CASSSGLANEQFF
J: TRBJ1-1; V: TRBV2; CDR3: CASTKGDRGRTEAFF
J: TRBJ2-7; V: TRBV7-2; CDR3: CASSFWRSAGGSDEQYF
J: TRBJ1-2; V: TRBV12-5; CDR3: CASAPTGAYGYTF
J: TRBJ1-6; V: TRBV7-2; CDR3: CASSLAPVDNSPLHF
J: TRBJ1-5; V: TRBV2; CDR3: CASSLGGLKPQHF
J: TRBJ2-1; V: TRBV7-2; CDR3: CASSLEGRGPNEQFF
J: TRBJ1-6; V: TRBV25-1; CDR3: CASRAIGQGRDSPLHF